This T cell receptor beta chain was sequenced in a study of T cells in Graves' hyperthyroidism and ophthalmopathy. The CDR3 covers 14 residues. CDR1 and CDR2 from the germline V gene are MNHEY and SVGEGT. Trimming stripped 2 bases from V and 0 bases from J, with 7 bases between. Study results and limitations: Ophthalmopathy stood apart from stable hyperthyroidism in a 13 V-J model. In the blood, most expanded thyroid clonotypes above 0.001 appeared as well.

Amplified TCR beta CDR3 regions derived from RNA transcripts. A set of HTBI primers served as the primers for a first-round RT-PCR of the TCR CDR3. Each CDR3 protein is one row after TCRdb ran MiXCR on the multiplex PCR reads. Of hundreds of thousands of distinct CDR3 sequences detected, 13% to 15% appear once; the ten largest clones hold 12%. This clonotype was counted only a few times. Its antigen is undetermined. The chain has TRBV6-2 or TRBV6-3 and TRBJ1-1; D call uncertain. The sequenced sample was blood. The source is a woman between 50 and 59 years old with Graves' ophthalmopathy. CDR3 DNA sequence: TGTGCCAGCAGTTACGGGTTTATGAACACTGAAGCTTTCTTT. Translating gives CASSYGFMNTEAFF.